This passage covers 21 T cell receptor beta chains from one sample sequenced in a study of cytomegalovirus exposure and HLA in healthy donors. PCR primers comprised 60 Vbeta and 13 Jbeta primers. Profiled with immunoSEQ multiplex PCR; TCRdb holds only in-frame clones, not every one. The top ten clones hold around 2% of a sample with roughly 130,000 clones, around 78% of them seen once. Sequencing used PBMCs. The origin of the receptors is a woman between 45 and 60 years old in good health and CMV-seronegative.

This clone was counted only a few times. This chain links TRBV10-3 with TRBJ1-2; 10 bases match TRBD1. CDR1 and CDR2 (germline): ENHRY, SYGVKD. The CDR3 has 15 residues. V trimming: 3 bases; J trimming: 7 bases; junction bases outside the gene matches: 8. The CDR3 bases are TGTGCCATCAGTGAAGGGGACAGGGGAGGAGGTGGCTACACCTTC. Its protein is CAISEGDRGGGGYTF.

This clone was seen a handful of times. This chain connects TRBV5-6 to TRBJ2-3, with 9 nucleotides matching TRBD1. CDR1 SGHDT and CDR2 YYEEEE come from the germline V gene. This CDR3 has 15 amino acids. V was pared by 1 base and J by 7 bases, with 7 bases of the junction left unmatched. The CDR3 loop reads CASSLLWTGVHTQYF. The CDR3 nucleotides read TGTGCCAGCAGCTTGTTATGGACAGGGGTTCATACGCAGTATTTT. Full variable domain (rest looked up from reference TRBV5-6 and TRBJ2-3): DAGVTQSPTHLIKTRGQQVTLRCSPKSGHDTVSWYQQALGQGPQFIFQYYEEEERQRGNFPDRFSGHQFPNYSSELNVNALLLGDSALYLCASSLLWTGVHTQYFGPGTRLTVL.

J is TRBJ2-3 and V is TRBV14; 10 positions agree with TRBD2. Germline CDR1 is SGHDN and CDR2 is FVKESK. Trimming took 0 bases from V and 5 from J; bases not matched to a gene: 8. The CDR3 is 17 amino acids. The CDR3 spells CASSQDLTSGILDTQYF. CDR3 sequence (DNA): TGTGCCAGCAGCCAAGATCTCACTAGCGGGATTTTAGATACGCAGTATTTT.

The V and J genes are TRBV6-6 and TRBJ1-6; tentatively, D is TRBD1 (5 bases). The CDR3 extends over 14 amino acids. Per germline, CDR1 MNHNY and CDR2 SVGAGI (reference sequence). V was cut by 7 bases and J by 4 bases, with 11 bases left in between. The CDR3 region is CASTLDRYNSPLHF. The CDR3 DNA is TGTGCCAGCACCCTAGACAGATATAATTCACCCCTCCACTTT.

The chain links TRBV9 to TRBJ1-3; D is ambiguous. CDR3 length: 14 residues. V lost 3 bases, J lost 0 bases, and 7 bases lay in between. CDR1 is SGDLS, CDR2 YYNGEE, per germline. The CDR3 DNA follows: TGTGCCAGCAGCGATTTAAACTCTGGAAACACCATATATTTT. This gives the protein CASSDLNSGNTIYF.

The chain uses TRBV10-3 and TRBJ1-1; the D gene is possibly TRBD1 (6 bases). CDR1 is ENHRY and CDR2 is SYGVKD in the germline V gene. Between the trimmed V and J ends, which lost 6 bases and 6 bases, there was a span of 20 bases. The CDR3 length is 15 residues. CDR3 sequence: CAIRGPTQGRAEAFF. CDR3 bases: TGTGCCATCAGGGGGCCGACGCAGGGGAGGGCTGAAGCTTTCTTT.

This chain connects TRBV5-1 to TRBJ1-3, with D possibly TRBD1 on 5 matching bases. From germline, CDR1 is SGHRS and CDR2 YFSETQ. Trimming shortened V by 0 bases and J by 2 bases, and 15 bases separated the two germline ends. The CDR3 loop spans 17 amino acids. CDR3 protein: CASSLEGPSLTGNTIYF. The CDR3 nucleotides read TGCGCCAGCAGCTTGGAGGGGCCGTCCCTTACTGGAAACACCATATATTTT.

The gene calls are TRBV9 and TRBJ1-4; TRBD1 is a possible D gene (5 bases). CDR1 and CDR2 (germline): SGDLS, YYNGEE. V was pared by 3 bases and J by 4 bases, with 16 bases between. The CDR3 is 16 amino acids. This chain's CDR3 is CASSANLGLVNEKLFF. CDR3 nucleotides: TGTGCCAGCAGCGCGAACTTGGGACTAGTTAATGAAAAACTGTTTTTT.

This clone has only a few counts. This rearrangement joins TRBV11-1 to TRBJ1-5; D not certain. Deletions cut 5 bases from V and 6 bases from J, with 14 bases between. Germline CDR1 is SGHAT and CDR2 is FQDESV (reference sequence). The CDR3 loop spans 14 amino acids. The CDR3 reads CASSPGVGGQPQHF. The CDR3 DNA reads as TGTGCCAGCAGCCCCGGGGTGGGCGGTCAGCCCCAGCATTTT.

The rearrangement uses TRBV23-1 and TRBJ2-3, with 7 positions matching TRBD2. TRBV23-1 is treated as an ORF (open reading frame) with a function not yet certain. There are 18 residues in the CDR3. With V trimmed by 1 base and J by 5 bases, 15 bases remained unmatched. Written as DNA, the CDR3 is TGCGCCAGCAGTCAATTAGGCCTAGCGGCCAATGGAGGAGATACGCAGTATTTT. It translates to CASSQLGLAANGGDTQYF.

The V call is TRBV5-4, the J call TRBJ1-1; 7 nucleotides align to TRBD1. Germline V gene sequence: CDR1 SGHNT, CDR2 YYREEE (reference sequence). The CDR3 runs 14 residues. The V segment lost 0 bases and the J segment 4 bases; nucleotides outside the gene matches: 3. The DNA for the CDR3 is TGTGCCAGCAGCTTGGCCAGGGGGGCCACTGAAGCTTTCTTT. Translation: CASSLARGATEAFF.

V is TRBV7-2 and J is TRBJ1-1; 8 bases agree with TRBD1. This CDR3 comprises 18 residues. CDR1 and CDR2 from the germline V gene are SGHTA and FQGNSA. Trimming took 3 bases from V and 7 from J; bases not matched to a gene: 19. CDR3 amino acids: CASSFLPSVQGASDEAFF. CDR3 nucleotide sequence: TGTGCCAGCAGCTTCTTACCTAGCGTCCAGGGGGCAAGTGATGAAGCTTTCTTT.

The rearrangement links TRBV27 to TRBJ1-2; the D is unclear. Germline V gives CDR1 MNHEY, CDR2 SMNVEV (reference sequence). The germline V and J ends were trimmed by 3 bases and 4 bases, with 18 bases remaining between them. The CDR3 extends over 16 amino acids. CDR3 DNA sequence: TGTGCCAGCAGTTTCGATCCACGAGGGTTGAGCTATGGCTACACCTTC. Translation: CASSFDPRGLSYGYTF.

J is TRBJ2-7 and V is TRBV9; 8 bases align to TRBD2. V was pared by 0 bases and J by 5 bases, with 10 bases of the junction left unmatched. CDR1 and CDR2 from the germline V gene are SGDLS and YYNGEE. The CDR3 is 16 amino acids. CDR3 sequence reads: CASSVVPSGGANEQYF. In DNA, the CDR3 is TGTGCCAGCAGCGTAGTCCCCAGCGGGGGAGCTAACGAGCAGTACTTC. Combining the CDR3 with reference TRBV9 and TRBJ2-7 gives the whole variable domain DSGVTQTPKHLITATGQRVTLRCSPRSGDLSVYWYQQSLDQGLQFLIQYYNGEERAKGNILERFSAQQFPDLHSELNLSSLELGDSALYFCASSVVPSGGANEQYFGPGTRLTVT.

The chain links TRBV28 to TRBJ2-7; unclear D gene. Germline-derived CDR1 and CDR2 are MDHEN and SYDVKM. This CDR3 has 13 residues. V dropped 6 bases and J dropped 1 base, with 10 bases sitting between them. The CDR3, as DNA: TGTGCCAGCAGATTAACTCCATCCTACGAGCAGTACTTC. Protein sequence: CASRLTPSYEQYF.

The genes are TRBV27 and TRBJ2-3, with 8 positions matching TRBD1. Trimming cost V 6 bases and J 1 base; bases outside gene matches: 9. Germline CDR1 MNHEY, CDR2 SMNVEV (reference sequence). This CDR3 region has 16 residues. The CDR3 DNA sequence: TGTGCCAGCAGCCTTGACAGGGGACGGGGCACAGATACGCAGTATTTT. It encodes CASSLDRGRGTDTQYF.

As concerns this clone: The sample holds other DNA sequences that translate to the same CDR3. The CDR3 sequence: CASSLDGGNTEAFF. The CDR3 coding sequence is TGCGCCAGCAGCCTGGACGGTGGGAACACTGAAGCTTTCTTT. The chain links TRBV5-1 to TRBJ1-1; D is ambiguous. Germline-derived CDR1 and CDR2 are SGHRS and YFSETQ. Trimming removed 4 bases from V and 1 base from J, with 11 bases in between. This CDR3 has 14 amino acids.

The sample holds a few counts of this clone. The genes are TRBV29-1 and TRBJ2-2, with 11 bases matching TRBD1. The CDR3 length is 14 residues. Germline trimming cut 4 bases from V and 5 bases from J; bases unmatched to any gene: 3. Germline CDR1 reads SQVTM; CDR2 reads ANQGSEA. CDR3 in amino acids: CSVGTGGRTGELFF. Here the CDR3 DNA reads TGCAGCGTTGGGACAGGGGGCCGGACCGGGGAGCTGTTTTTT.

This clone was picked up one time. The gene calls are TRBV7-2 and TRBJ2-5, with TRBD1 matching over 9 bases. This CDR3 contains 15 residues. Unmatched junction bases numbered 3, after V lost 3 bases and J lost 1 base. Germline-derived CDR1 and CDR2 are SGHTA and FQGNSA. CDR3 nucleotide sequence: TGTGCCAGCAGCTTGGGACAGGGACCCCAAGAGACCCAGTACTTC. It specifies CASSLGQGPQETQYF.

The chain carries TRBV2 and TRBJ2-2, with TRBD1 matching over 7 bases. The CDR3 runs 14 residues. With 8 bases clipped from V and 7 bases from J, the junction kept 10 bases outside the gene matches. The V gene's germline CDR1 is SNHLY and CDR2 FYNNEI. The CDR3 loop reads CASVGTEPLGELFF. In DNA, the CDR3 is TGTGCCAGCGTAGGGACAGAGCCTCTCGGGGAGCTGTTTTTT. The entire variable domain, with the rest obtained from reference TRBV2 and TRBJ2-2, is as follows: EPEVTQTPSHQVTQMGQEVILRCVPISNHLYFYWYRQILGQKVEFLVSFYNNEISEKSEIFDDQFSVERPDGSNFTLKIRSTKLEDSAMYFCASVGTEPLGELFFGEGSRLTVL.

The chain carries TRBV7-8 and TRBJ2-1; 12 bases map to TRBD2. With V trimmed by 2 bases and J by 4 bases, 18 bases remained unmatched. Germline-derived CDR1 and CDR2 are SGHVS and FQNEAQ. CDR3 length: 21 amino acids. The CDR3 loop reads CASSLIKPVASGRAMYNEQFF. As DNA, the CDR3 is TGTGCCAGCAGCTTAATTAAGCCGGTGGCTAGCGGGAGGGCCATGTACAATGAGCAGTTCTTC. Using reference TRBV7-8 and TRBJ2-1 for the parts outside the CDR3, the full variable domain is GAGVSQSPRYKVAKRGQDVALRCDPISGHVSLFWYQQALGQGPEFLTYFQNEAQLDKSGLPSDRFFAERPEGSVSTLKIQRTQQEDSAVYLCASSLIKPVASGRAMYNEQFFGPGTRLTVL.